This T cell receptor beta chain was profiled in a study of blood T cell repertoires in COVID-19. Authors' methods: The assay estimated nucleated cells by amplifying reference gene primers. Method: immunoSEQ multiplex PCR; TCRdb's copy keeps in-frame clones and lacks some. V and J calls and clone size follow that table, whereas D and trimming were derived from the DNA. This sample has 150,000 or so clones, with about 85% found just once. Followed over time, Seattle patients had been enrolled while infection was active. After removal of 8 bases from V and 12 bases from J, the junction contained 10 bases not matched to a gene. CDR3 length: 13 amino acids. Germline lookup yields CDR1 SNHLY and CDR2 FYNNEI.

Source material: peripheral blood. This receptor was identified in a man aged 60-69 years with COVID-19, enrolled during active disease. The rearrangement links TRBV2 to TRBJ2-1; 10 nucleotides align to TRBD2. The CDR3 DNA reads as TGTGCCAGCGGGACTAGCGAACGAGTCGTGCAGTTCTTC. This sequence encodes CASGTSERVVQFF.